This is a list of T cell receptor beta chains from one sample in a study of early T cells in non-severe SARS-CoV-2 infection. TCRdb recomputed calls from the 5' RACE reads with MiXCR, one row per CDR3 protein. The data contain approximately 70,000 distinct CDR3 sequences, about an eighth of them singletons. The sequencing input was whole blood. Source of these receptors: an adult who was a healthcare worker with PCR-confirmed SARS-CoV-2 infection or an uninfected control (not recorded which). Each CDR3 is given with its conserved first and last residue. The order of the fields is CDR3 length, clone size, D gene, J gene, V gene, CDR3 protein, CDR3 DNA. The D gene is left open where the match is weak. Only some rows state a clone size, as once, few, many or a class for expanded clones.

16 | . | TRBD1 | TRBJ1-6 | TRBV20-1 | CSARDGQAGGQSPLHF | TGCAGTGCTAGGGACGGCCAGGCAGGGGGGCAATCACCCCTCCACTTT
11 | many | . | TRBJ1-2 | TRBV3-1 | CASSQASSYTF | TGTGCCAGCAGCCAAGCAAGCAGCTACACCTTC
15 | few | . | TRBJ2-7 | TRBV12-3/TRBV12-4 | CASSPRVSGSYEQYF | TGTGCCAGCAGTCCCCGCGTTAGCGGATCCTACGAGCAGTACTTC
16 | . | . | TRBJ2-2 | TRBV11-3 | CASSLATGRITGELFF | TGTGCCAGCAGCTTAGCCACGGGGAGGATCACCGGGGAGCTGTTTTTT
15 | many | TRBD1 | TRBJ1-6 | TRBV7-8 | CASSRDSPYNSPLHF | TGTGCCAGCAGCAGGGACAGCCCCTATAATTCACCCCTCCACTTT
13 | . | . | TRBJ2-7 | TRBV18 | CASSPSVTYEQYF | TGTGCCAGCTCACCATCCGTCACCTACGAGCAGTACTTC
14 | few | TRBD1 | TRBJ2-7 | TRBV27 | CASSFQDRGYEQYF | TGTGCCAGCAGTTTTCAGGACAGGGGGTACGAGCAGTACTTC
13 | few | . | TRBJ2-1 | TRBV5-1 | CASSLSSYNEQFF | TGCGCCAGCAGCCTGAGCTCCTACAATGAGCAGTTCTTC
13 | . | . | TRBJ2-3 | TRBV5-1 | CASSASSTDTQYF | TGCGCCAGCAGCGCCAGTAGCACAGATACGCAGTATTTT
9 | few | . | TRBJ1-2 | TRBV29-1 | CSVGRSIPF | TGCAGCGTAGGGAGGAGTATTCCCTTC
13 | . | . | TRBJ1-3 | TRBV2 | CASRGDTGNTIYF | TGTGCCAGCAGGGGGGATACTGGAAACACCATATATTTT
12 | few | . | TRBJ2-5 | TRBV29-1 | CSGGPGDETQYF | TGCAGCGGCGGGCCAGGGGATGAGACCCAGTACTTC
14 | . | . | TRBJ2-7 | TRBV7-6 | CASSFGGRSYEQYF | TGTGCCAGCAGCTTCGGGGGTCGCTCCTACGAGCAGTACTTC
17 | many | . | TRBJ1-4 | TRBV18 | CASSPPSPAPTNEKLFF | TGTGCCAGCTCACCACCGAGCCCGGCCCCAACTAATGAAAAACTGTTTTTT
14 | many | . | TRBJ1-2 | TRBV3-1 | CASSQGRYNYGYTF | TGTGCCAGCAGCCAGGGACGGTATAACTATGGCTACACCTTC
13 | few | . | TRBJ2-7 | TRBV7-8 | CASSLAEQYEQYF | TGTGCCAGCAGCTTAGCTGAGCAGTACGAGCAGTACTTC
11 | . | . | TRBJ2-7 | TRBV29-1 | CSVEGRNEQYF | TGCAGCGTTGAGGGTAGGAACGAGCAGTACTTC
14 | few | . | TRBJ2-3 | TRBV19 | CASRRDLSTDTQYF | TGTGCCAGTAGACGGGACCTAAGCACAGATACGCAGTATTTT
15 | many | . | TRBJ2-5 | TRBV2 | CATLASRRPQETQYF | TGTGCCACCCTGGCTTCTCGCAGACCCCAAGAGACCCAGTACTTC
12 | many | . | TRBJ1-1 | TRBV20-1 | CSARAGHTEAFF | TGCAGTGCTAGAGCTGGACACACTGAAGCTTTCTTT
13 | many | . | TRBJ1-1 | TRBV20-1 | CSARTGWNTEAFF | TGCAGTGCACGAACAGGGTGGAACACTGAAGCTTTCTTT
16 | . | TRBD1 | TRBJ2-5 | TRBV19 | CASSIGGTGTLETQYF | TGTGCCAGTAGTATAGGCGGGACAGGGACGTTGGAGACCCAGTACTTC
13 | many | . | TRBJ2-3 | TRBV12-3/TRBV12-4 | CASSGARTDTQYF | TGTGCCAGCAGTGGAGCCCGCACAGATACGCAGTATTTT
14 | few | . | TRBJ2-3 | TRBV5-1 | CASKRTDSTDTQYF | TGCGCCAGCAAACGCACCGACAGCACAGATACGCAGTATTTT
14 | few | . | TRBJ1-4 | TRBV3-2 | CASRHRMNNEKLFF | TGTGCCAGCAGACACAGGATGAATAATGAAAAACTGTTTTTT
16 | many | TRBD1 | TRBJ1-2 | TRBV7-9 | CASSFEQGRRNYGYTF | TGTGCCAGCAGCTTCGAACAGGGGAGGCGCAACTATGGCTACACCTTC
13 | few | TRBD1 | TRBJ1-1 | TRBV7-9 | CASSYTGATEAFF | TGTGCCAGCAGCTACACAGGGGCCACTGAAGCTTTCTTT
14 | many | TRBD1 | TRBJ2-3 | TRBV7-2 | CASSLQGEGDTQYF | TGTGCCAGCAGCCTACAGGGGGAAGGAGATACGCAGTATTTT
16 | few | TRBD2 | TRBJ2-2 | TRBV4-1 | CASSQDRSGRTGELFF | TGCGCCAGCAGCCAAGATCGTAGCGGGAGAACCGGGGAGCTGTTTTTT
16 | many | . | TRBJ2-3 | TRBV5-1 | CASSPGQFSLPDTQYF | TGCGCCAGCAGCCCCGGACAGTTTTCTCTTCCTGATACGCAGTATTTT
16 | many | TRBD1 | TRBJ2-3 | TRBV18 | CASSLGTGVGEDTQYF | TGTGCCAGCTCACTTGGGACAGGGGTCGGTGAAGATACGCAGTATTTT
13 | many | . | TRBJ1-2 | TRBV24-1 | CATSAAGYYGYTF | TGTGCCACCAGTGCGGCAGGTTACTATGGCTACACCTTC
14 | few | TRBD1 | TRBJ1-4 | TRBV7-9 | CASSLGQGSEKLFF | TGTGCCAGCAGCTTGGGACAGGGGAGTGAAAAACTGTTTTTT
11 | . | . | TRBJ1-1 | TRBV7-9 | CASSFGTEAFF | TGTGCCAGCAGCTTTGGCACTGAAGCTTTCTTT
14 | many | TRBD1 | TRBJ1-1 | TRBV9 | CASSATGYPTEAFF | TGTGCCAGCAGCGCGACAGGGTATCCCACTGAAGCTTTCTTT
13 | few | TRBD1 | TRBJ1-3 | TRBV10-3 | CAISTGGGNTIYF | TGTGCCATCAGTACAGGGGGCGGAAACACCATATATTTT
20 | many | . | TRBJ2-7 | TRBV11-2 | CASSFLPKSAPDGRAYEQYF | TGTGCCAGCAGCTTCCTACCAAAAAGTGCCCCGGACGGCCGAGCCTACGAGCAGTACTTC
13 | many | . | TRBJ1-2 | TRBV12-3/TRBV12-4 | CASSLGGLYGYTF | TGTGCCAGCAGTTTAGGTGGTCTCTATGGCTACACCTTC
15 | many | . | TRBJ2-3 | TRBV7-2 | CASSLRGGQTDTQYF | TGTGCCAGCAGCCTAAGGGGAGGACAGACAGATACGCAGTATTTT
14 | many | . | TRBJ2-5 | TRBV5-1 | CASSFVPGDETQYF | TGCGCCAGCAGCTTCGTCCCAGGGGACGAGACCCAGTACTTC
14 | many | . | TRBJ2-1 | TRBV7-6 | CASSPAIRSNEQFF | TGTGCCAGCAGCCCTGCCATACGTTCCAATGAGCAGTTCTTC
14 | . | . | TRBJ2-2 | TRBV7-6 | CASSLAEGTGELFF | TGTGCCAGCAGCTTAGCGGAGGGGACCGGGGAGCTGTTTTTT
15 | few | . | TRBJ2-2 | TRBV19 | CASSISARSTGELFF | TGTGCCAGTAGTATTTCTGCCAGATCCACCGGGGAGCTGTTTTTT
14 | . | . | TRBJ1-1 | TRBV2 | CASSEALTVFEAFF | TGTGCCAGCAGTGAAGCGTTGACAGTTTTTGAAGCTTTCTTT
16 | many | . | TRBJ2-1 | TRBV5-6 | CASSPYAGVKYNEQFF | TGTGCCAGCAGCCCCTACGCTGGGGTGAAGTACAATGAGCAGTTCTTC
13 | many | TRBD1 | TRBJ2-7 | TRBV20-1 | CSATTGGGDEQYF | TGCAGTGCTACGACAGGGGGAGGCGACGAGCAGTACTTC
15 | . | . | TRBJ2-5 | TRBV9 | CASSVGSTQPETQYF | TGTGCCAGCAGCGTAGGGTCGACACAACCAGAGACCCAGTACTTC
14 | . | . | TRBJ2-7 | TRBV9 | CASSGPGRPYEQYF | TGTGCCAGCAGTGGGCCAGGGAGGCCCTACGAGCAGTACTTC
11 | . | . | TRBJ2-1 | TRBV29-1 | CSVNWVPEQFF | TGCAGCGTAAATTGGGTCCCCGAGCAGTTCTTC
15 | many | . | TRBJ2-6 | TRBV19 | CASKWGSSGANVLTF | TGTGCCAGTAAATGGGGTTCCTCTGGGGCCAACGTCCTGACTTTC
17 | few | . | TRBJ2-2 | TRBV24-1 | CATSDSPRRPNTGELFF | TGTGCCACCAGTGATTCCCCTCGGAGGCCCAACACCGGGGAGCTGTTTTTT
15 | many | . | TRBJ1-5 | TRBV12-3/TRBV12-4 | CASKGAGANNQPQHF | TGTGCCAGCAAGGGTGCGGGAGCAAACAATCAGCCCCAGCATTTT
18 | few | TRBD1 | TRBJ1-5 | TRBV28 | CASNRPRDRAGGNQPQHF | TGTGCCAGCAACCGGCCCCGGGACAGGGCGGGCGGCAATCAGCCCCAGCATTTT
13 | few | . | TRBJ2-3 | TRBV10-3 | CAIRGGNTDTQYF | TGTGCCATCAGGGGGGGCAACACAGATACGCAGTATTTT